The 25 T cell receptor beta chains in this list originate from one sample, sequenced in a study of blood T cell repertoires in COVID-19. Generated by immunoSEQ multiplex PCR, the TCRdb table keeps only in-frame clones and is missing some. Of about 220,000 clones listed, around 91% were seen once; the top ten hold around 3.2%. The material sequenced was PBMCs or T cells enriched from blood (not recorded which). The source is a woman between 18 and 29 years old in a cohort exposed to, infected with or recovered from COVID-19 (not recorded which).

The rearrangement uses TRBV7-9 and TRBJ1-6; the D gene is possibly TRBD1 (6 bases). Trimming shortened V by 5 bases and J by 9 bases, and 20 bases separated the two germline ends. Germline V lookup: CDR1 SEHNR, CDR2 FQNEAQ (reference sequence). The CDR3 totals 16 residues. The CDR3 bases are TGTGCCAGCAGCCTAATTCAAGGGGGTGTTAGTTCACCCCTCCACTTT. Protein product: CASSLIQGGVSSPLHF.

This clone was found once. The J gene is TRBJ2-2, the V gene TRBV7-3, with 11 bases matching TRBD2. Per the germline V gene, CDR1 is SGHTA and CDR2 is FQGTGA. This CDR3 has 18 amino acids. With 5 bases clipped from V and 4 bases from J, the junction kept 12 bases outside the gene matches. This CDR3 is CASSRPLAGGPSTGELFF. The DNA of the CDR3 is TGTGCCAGCAGCCGCCCGTTAGCGGGGGGGCCGAGCACCGGGGAGCTGTTTTTT.

Comment on this clone: The sample carries other DNA sequences with the same CDR3. The chain couples TRBV5-1 to TRBJ1-2, with D tentatively TRBD1 (6 bases). With 0 bases removed from V and 2 bases from J, the gap between germline ends came to 8 bases. CDR3 size: 14 residues. Germline V gives CDR1 SGHRS, CDR2 YFSETQ. The CDR3: CASSLGTGNYGYTF. Here the CDR3 DNA reads TGCGCCAGCAGCTTGGGAACAGGGAACTATGGCTACACCTTC.

The V call is TRBV27, the J call TRBJ1-5; tentative D call: TRBD1 (5 bases). CDR3 length: 14 residues. The germline V gene encodes CDR1 MNHEY and CDR2 SMNVEV (reference sequence). Trimming removed 3 bases from V and 4 bases from J, with 10 bases in between. CDR3 DNA: TGTGCCAGCAGTTTGGGGGGGACGAATCAGCCCCAGCATTTT. Translating it yields CASSLGGTNQPQHF.

The J gene is TRBJ1-6, the V gene TRBV7-3; TRBD1 matches 7 bases. CDR1 and CDR2 from the germline V gene are SGHTA and FQGTGA. The length of the CDR3 is 14 residues. V dropped 5 bases and J dropped 11; count of bases not matched to a gene: 9. CDR3 sequence reads: CASSLRQGEAPLHF. CDR3 coding DNA: TGTGCCAGCAGCCTCCGACAGGGAGAGGCACCCCTCCACTTT.

The V call is TRBV2, the J call TRBJ1-1; possible D gene TRBD1, 6 bases. CDR3 length: 15 amino acids. The germline V gene encodes CDR1 SNHLY and CDR2 FYNNEI. With 1 base removed from V and 4 bases from J, the gap between germline ends came to 13 bases. This chain's CDR3 is CASSEGQARGTEAFF. CDR3 DNA: TGTGCCAGCAGTGAAGGACAGGCCCGGGGCACTGAAGCTTTCTTT.

This sequence joins TRBV5-5 and TRBJ2-2; a weak D match, TRBD2 (5 bases). This CDR3 is 16 amino acids long. Deletions cut 4 bases from V and 3 bases from J, with 16 bases between. Germline V gene lookup returns CDR1 SGHKS and CDR2 YYEKEE (reference sequence). In nucleotides, the CDR3 is TGTGCCAGCAGCCCCTCAAGCGGCCCTTACACCGGGGAGCTGTTTTTT. Translated, it gives CASSPSSGPYTGELFF.

The chain links TRBV10-3 to TRBJ1-1; the D is unclear. The germline CDR1 and CDR2 sequences are ENHRY and SYGVKD. The length of the CDR3 is 13 residues. Trimming stripped 2 bases from V and 1 base from J, with 5 bases between. CDR3 nucleotide sequence: TGTGCCATCAGTGAGACGGGGAACACTGAAGCTTTCTTT. Protein: CAISETGNTEAFF.

The chain's CDR3 is CAISESNIRDFYVTDTQYF. CDR3 sequence (DNA): TGTGCCATCAGTGAGTCGAATATTCGGGACTTTTACGTGACAGATACGCAGTATTTT. The chain carries TRBV10-3 and TRBJ2-3; the D gene is possibly TRBD2 (6 bases). The germline V gene encodes CDR1 ENHRY and CDR2 SYGVKD. CDR3 length equals 19 residues. The germline V and J ends were trimmed by 0 bases and 3 bases, with 22 bases remaining between them.

The rearrangement uses TRBV6-5 and TRBJ1-6; D is possibly TRBD1 (5 bases). With 2 bases removed from V and 0 bases from J, the gap between germline ends came to 8 bases. This CDR3 has 16 amino acids. Germline V gene data show CDR1 as MNHEY and CDR2 as SVGAGI. CDR3 amino acids: CASSYRGSSYNSPLHF. CDR3 coding DNA: TGTGCCAGCAGTTACAGGGGTAGCTCCTATAATTCACCCCTCCACTTT.

The chain joins TRBV5-4 to TRBJ2-7; 9 bases map to TRBD2. Germline loops: CDR1 SGHNT, CDR2 YYREEE (reference sequence). V lost 5 bases to trimming and J lost 2 bases; unmatched junction nucleotides: 2. The CDR3 runs to 13 residues. CDR3 nucleotide sequence: TGTGCCAGCAGGCGGGGGGGGACCTACGAGCAGTACTTC. Translation: CASRRGGTYEQYF.

CDR3: CASSPSNSGNTIYF. The CDR3 nucleotides read TGTGCCAGCAGCCCGAGTAATTCTGGAAACACCATATATTTT. The chain employs TRBV7-6 and TRBJ1-3; D not certain. The CDR3 is 14 residues long. Trimming took 5 bases from V and 1 from J, leaving 9 bases between them. The germline CDR1 and CDR2 sequences are SGHVS and FNYEAQ.

This clone came up once. CDR3 nucleotides: TGTGCCAGCAGCCAAGACGTCTATTCTAGCACAGATACGCAGTATTTT. Translation: CASSQDVYSSTDTQYF. This sequence joins TRBV3-1 (or the pseudogene TRBV3-2) and TRBJ2-3; no clear D. CDR1 and CDR2 from the germline V gene are LGHDT and YNNKEL (reference sequence). The CDR3 runs to 16 residues. V lost 0 bases and J 0 bases, leaving 10 bases between the germline ends.

J is TRBJ2-5 and V is TRBV10-3; perhaps TRBD2 as D (5 bases). Trimming cost V 5 bases and J 10 bases, with 11 bases left between them. Looked up from germline, CDR1 is ENHRY and CDR2 is SYGVKD. The CDR3 has 11 residues. This CDR3 is CAISSGEGQYF. The CDR3 region has the DNA TGTGCCATCAGTTCCGGAGAGGGCCAGTACTTC.

CDR3 sequence reads: CASTNDIGNTIYF. DNA for the CDR3: TGTGCCAGCACCAACGACATTGGAAACACCATATATTTT. The chain employs TRBV28 and TRBJ1-3; D uncertain. The CDR3 runs 13 residues. V lost 7 bases, J lost 3 bases, and 10 bases lay in between. Germline assignment: CDR1 MDHEN and CDR2 SYDVKM.

The chain is built from TRBV4-1 and TRBJ1-6, with D hard to call. The CDR3 is 16 residues long. Trimming took 3 bases from V and 0 from J, leaving 9 bases between them. The germline gives CDR1 MGHRA, CDR2 YSYEKL. CDR3 bases: TGCGCCAGCAGCCATGAGGGAAGCTCCTATAATTCACCCCTCCACTTT. This gives the protein CASSHEGSSYNSPLHF.

The rearrangement joins TRBV9 to TRBJ1-1, with 7 bases lining up with TRBD1. Germline V gives CDR1 SGDLS, CDR2 YYNGEE. This CDR3 region has 14 residues. Unmatched junction bases numbered 8, after V lost 4 bases and J lost 5 bases. DNA for the CDR3: TGTGCCAGCAGCCCACAGACAGGGAGTACTGAAGCTTTCTTT. Its protein product is CASSPQTGSTEAFF.

This chain links TRBV28 with TRBJ1-5; D not certain. CDR3 size: 15 residues. Germline CDR1 MDHEN, CDR2 SYDVKM. V was shortened by 6 bases and J by 4 bases, with 16 bases between the two germline ends. DNA of the CDR3: TGTGCCAGCAGGTCGGGAGATTCAGGTAATCAGCCCCAGCATTTT. Its protein product is CASRSGDSGNQPQHF.

Worth noting for this clone: Compared with germline, one end of the junction differs, possibly owing to a read error. V gene TRBV4-2 combines with J gene TRBJ2-7, with D possibly matching TRBD1 (5 bases). CDR1 and CDR2 (germline): LGHNA, YNFKEQ. This CDR3 is 12 amino acids long. CDR3: CASSQGPTARFF. The CDR3 DNA reads as TGTGCCAGCAGCCAAGGTCCGACAGCTAGATTTTTC.

J is TRBJ1-2 and V is TRBV9, with TRBD1 identical over 9 bases. Germline CDR1 is SGDLS and CDR2 is YYNGEE. The CDR3 runs to 17 residues. V shed 3 bases, J shed 2 bases, and the junction held 11 bases outside the gene matches. In DNA form, the CDR3 reads TGTGCCAGCAGCGCCGAAATTGGACAGGGGCGGAACTATGGCTACACCTTC. Translating gives CASSAEIGQGRNYGYTF.

The rearrangement uses TRBV6-1 and TRBJ1-1; perhaps TRBD1 as D (6 bases). The CDR3 extends over 13 amino acids. The V end was cut by 6 bases, the J end by 3 bases, with 11 bases between. Germline-derived CDR1 and CDR2 are MNHNS and SASEGT. The CDR3 here is CASSSTGYTEAFF. For the CDR3, the DNA is TGTGCCAGCAGCTCGACAGGATACACTGAAGCTTTCTTT.

This clone showed up just once. This chain uses TRBV3-1 (or the pseudogene TRBV3-2) with TRBJ1-2, with 7 bases identical to TRBD1. Germline CDR1 LGHDT, CDR2 YNNKEL (reference sequence). The CDR3 is 15 residues long. The junction had 6 bases not matched to a gene; V was cut back by 1 base and J by 4 bases. CDR3 sequence (DNA): TGTGCCAGCAGCCAAGCACAGGGGCCCCGCTATGGCTACACCTTC. Protein product: CASSQAQGPRYGYTF.

CDR3 in DNA: TGTGCCAGCAGTACCCCCTCCGCGGGGGGCCTGGATACGCAGTATTTT. Amino acids: CASSTPSAGGLDTQYF. This sequence joins TRBV28 and TRBJ2-3, with TRBD2 identical over 8 bases. The length of the CDR3 is 16 residues. V trimming: 5 bases; J trimming: 6 bases; junction bases outside the gene matches: 13. Germline V lookup: CDR1 MDHEN, CDR2 SYDVKM. Full variable domain (outside the CDR3, taken from reference TRBV28 and TRBJ2-3): DVKVTQSSRYLVKRTGEKVFLECVQDMDHENMFWYRQDPGLGLRLIYFSYDVKMKEKGDIPEGYSVSREKKERFSLILESASTNQTSMYLCASSTPSAGGLDTQYFGPGTRLTVL.

The chain uses TRBV4-2 and TRBJ1-2; no definite D call. Germline V lookup: CDR1 LGHNA, CDR2 YNFKEQ. Trimming took 0 bases from V and 0 from J, leaving 11 bases between them. The CDR3 has 16 residues. The CDR3 protein is CASSQDPRATNYGYTF. In DNA, the CDR3 is TGTGCCAGCAGCCAAGATCCACGCGCGACTAACTATGGCTACACCTTC.

The chain carries TRBV30 and TRBJ2-1; D call uncertain. V lost 1 base to trimming and J lost 3 bases, with 7 bases between them. Germline CDR1 and CDR2: GTSNPN and SVGIG (reference sequence). CDR3 size: 13 residues. DNA of the CDR3: TGTGCCTGGAGTGCGAGACTCTACAATGAGCAGTTCTTC. Amino acid sequence: CAWSARLYNEQFF.